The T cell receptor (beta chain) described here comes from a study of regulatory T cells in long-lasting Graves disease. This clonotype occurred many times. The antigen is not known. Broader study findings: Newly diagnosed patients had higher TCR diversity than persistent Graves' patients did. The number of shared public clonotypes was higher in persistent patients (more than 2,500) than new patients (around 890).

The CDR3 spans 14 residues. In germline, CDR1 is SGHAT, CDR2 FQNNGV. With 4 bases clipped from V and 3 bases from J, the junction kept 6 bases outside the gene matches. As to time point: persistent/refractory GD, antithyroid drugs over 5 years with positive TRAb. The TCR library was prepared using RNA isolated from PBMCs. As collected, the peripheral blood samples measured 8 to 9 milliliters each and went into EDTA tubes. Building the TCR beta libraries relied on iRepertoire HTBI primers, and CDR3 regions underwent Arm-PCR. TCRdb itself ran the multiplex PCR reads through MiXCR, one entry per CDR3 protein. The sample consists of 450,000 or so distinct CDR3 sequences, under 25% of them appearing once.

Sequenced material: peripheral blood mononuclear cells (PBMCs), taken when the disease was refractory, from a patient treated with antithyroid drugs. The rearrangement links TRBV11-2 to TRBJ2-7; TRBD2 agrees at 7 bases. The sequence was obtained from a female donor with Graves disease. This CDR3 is CASSSLGGFYEQYF. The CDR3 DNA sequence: TGTGCCAGCAGCTCGCTCGGGGGGTTCTACGAGCAGTACTTC.